This TCR beta chain was observed in a study of OX40 agonist ivuxolimab in advanced cancers. Some clones are missing from TCRdb's copy, which holds only in-frame ones; the method was immunoSEQ multiplex PCR. The sample has 50,000 or so clones, 80% to 90% seen once; the top ten hold roughly 31%. The length of the CDR3 is 11 residues. V gave up 4 bases and J gave up 6 bases, with 4 bases separating them. Germline V gene data show CDR1 as SGHAT and CDR2 as FQNNGV. This rearrangement joins TRBV11-2 to TRBJ2-1; no clear D. The sample was CD4+ or CD8+ T cells sorted from blood, taken in a trial of the OX40 agonist ivuxolimab. This receptor was taken from an adult with an advanced solid tumor such as melanoma, head and neck, liver or kidney cancer. The CDR3 is CASSWGNEQFF. CDR3 coding DNA: TGTGCCAGCAGCTGGGGCAATGAGCAGTTCTTC.